The next 25 T cell receptor beta chains were all read from a single sample in a study of cytomegalovirus exposure and HLA in healthy donors. A multiplex PCR was run with 60 Vbeta primers and 13 Jbeta primers. This table comes from immunoSEQ multiplex PCR, and its TCRdb copy is limited to in-frame clones, with some not included. The sample consists of 140,000 to 150,000 clones, 73% of them appearing once. The specimen sequenced was PBMCs. These receptors all come from a young woman in good health and CMV-seronegative.

Only a few counts were recorded for this clone. This sequence joins TRBV10-3 and TRBJ2-1, with 10 bases fitting TRBD2. J was trimmed by 6 bases and V by 4 bases; bases with no gene match: 9. Germline CDR1 and CDR2: ENHRY and SYGVKD. The CDR3 consists of 16 residues. In nucleotides, the CDR3 is TGTGCCATCAGTGCCGTGGGTCAGCGGGGGGGCAATGAGCAGTTCTTC. Its protein is CAISAVGQRGGNEQFF.

The rearrangement links TRBV10-2 to TRBJ2-1; 11 bases map to TRBD2. The CDR3 covers 18 residues. Germline lookup yields CDR1 WSHSY and CDR2 SAAADI. Germline trimming cut 0 bases from V and 4 bases from J; bases unmatched to any gene: 8. CDR3 sequence (DNA): TGCGCCAGCAGTGAGTCAGGGACTAGCGGAGAGGGTTACAATGAGCAGTTCTTC. Amino acid sequence: CASSESGTSGEGYNEQFF.

The gene calls are TRBV6-5 and TRBJ2-1; TRBD2 matches at 7 bases. Trimming cost V 0 bases and J 4 bases; bases outside gene matches: 6. Germline loops: CDR1 MNHEY, CDR2 SVGAGI. The CDR3 is 16 residues long. CDR3 sequence: CASSYSTLADYNEQFF. CDR3 bases: TGTGCCAGCAGTTACTCAACCCTAGCGGATTACAATGAGCAGTTCTTC.

This clone came up a few times. This chain uses TRBV19 with TRBJ1-6; maybe TRBD1 (6 bases). This CDR3 has 17 residues. In germline, CDR1 is LNHDA, CDR2 SQIVND (reference sequence). The V end was cut by 7 bases, the J end by 8 bases, with 24 bases between. The CDR3: CASKAGGRNGLYSPLHF. CDR3 in DNA: TGTGCCAGTAAGGCGGGGGGCCGAAACGGTCTTTATTCACCCCTCCACTTT.

V gene TRBV18 combines with J gene TRBJ1-1; D not resolved. The CDR3 is made up of 15 amino acids. V lost 3 bases and J 8 bases, leaving 19 bases between the germline ends. CDR1 is KGHSH, CDR2 LQKENI, per germline. This CDR3 is CASSPRSQAGLEAFF. The CDR3 region has the DNA TGTGCCAGCTCACCGAGATCCCAGGCCGGACTCGAAGCTTTCTTT. Together with reference TRBV18 and TRBJ1-1, the CDR3 gives the full variable domain: NAGVMQNPRHLVRRRGQEARLRCSPMKGHSHVYWYRQLPEEGLKFMVYLQKENIIDESGMPKERFSAEFPKEGPSILRIQQVVRGDSAAYFCASSPRSQAGLEAFFGQGTRLTVV.

The chain employs TRBV4-1 and TRBJ1-1; 10 nucleotides agree with TRBD1. Germline V gives CDR1 MGHRA, CDR2 YSYEKL. Trimming took 0 bases from V and 1 from J; bases not matched to a gene: 8. The CDR3 covers 18 residues. The DNA for the CDR3 is TGCGCCAGCAGCCAAGATCGGCGACAGGGGGCCGGGAACACTGAAGCTTTCTTT. This encodes CASSQDRRQGAGNTEAFF.

This clone was seen only a few times. The chain uses TRBV4-3 and TRBJ2-1, with TRBD2 matching over 8 bases. The length of the CDR3 is 16 residues. V trimming: 6 bases; J trimming: 8 bases; junction bases outside the gene matches: 15. CDR1 is LGHNA and CDR2 is YSLEER in the germline V gene. The CDR3 DNA follows: TGCGCCAGCAGACAAACCGCGGGAGGACTACACGATGAGCAGTTCTTC. This translates into CASRQTAGGLHDEQFF.

The CDR3 region has the DNA TGTGCCAGCAGCTCCTCCGGGCTGGAGGGCACAGATACGCAGTATTTT. It codes for CASSSSGLEGTDTQYF. This rearrangement joins TRBV11-3 to TRBJ2-3, with D possibly TRBD2 on 5 matching bases. Germline values: CDR1 SGHNT, CDR2 YENEEA. V was cut by 4 bases and J by 1 base, with 15 bases left in between. The CDR3 is 16 residues long.

The V gene is TRBV13, the J gene TRBJ1-4, with D perhaps matching TRBD1 (5 bases). The CDR3 sequence is 16 residues long. Germline CDR1 reads PRHDT; CDR2 reads FYEKMQ (reference sequence). With 5 bases removed from V and 6 bases from J, the gap between germline ends came to 19 bases. The CDR3 protein is CASSARPGGVDEKLFF. The DNA of the CDR3 is TGTGCCAGCAGCGCCCGCCCGGGGGGGGTTGATGAAAAACTGTTTTTT.

The chain recombines TRBV7-2 with TRBJ2-5, with D possibly being TRBD1 (5 bases). CDR1 and CDR2 from the germline V gene are SGHTA and FQGNSA. V shed 3 bases and J shed 4 bases, with 9 bases lying between them. The CDR3 consists of 13 residues. The CDR3 protein is CASSLGLRETQYF. The CDR3 DNA follows: TGTGCCAGCAGCTTGGGGCTTAGAGAGACCCAGTACTTC.

This chain connects TRBV5-6 to TRBJ1-4; 8 bases align to TRBD1. This CDR3 spans 13 amino acids. V was pared by 7 bases and J by 7 bases, with 6 bases of the junction left unmatched. Germline assignment: CDR1 SGHDT and CDR2 YYEEEE. The CDR3 DNA sequence: TGTGCCAGCGAAGGACAGGGAACTGAAAAACTGTTTTTT. This codes for CASEGQGTEKLFF.

The rearrangement joins TRBV5-1 to TRBJ1-2, with D perhaps matching TRBD1 (6 bases). Germline CDR1 reads SGHRS; CDR2 reads YFSETQ. This CDR3 has 16 residues. V lost 0 bases, J lost 6 bases, and 18 bases lay in between. The CDR3 loop is CASSLEGGQPQNGYTF. In DNA, the CDR3 is TGCGCCAGCAGCTTGGAGGGTGGACAGCCCCAGAATGGCTACACCTTC.

The rearrangement uses TRBV18 and TRBJ1-6; D unresolved. This CDR3 region has 15 residues. Trimming shortened V by 0 bases and J by 6 bases, and 9 bases separated the two germline ends. Per the germline V gene, CDR1 is KGHSH and CDR2 is LQKENI. The CDR3 DNA reads TGTGCCAGCTCACCACCGGAGGCCGCTAATTCACCCCTCCACTTT. Protein sequence: CASSPPEAANSPLHF.

The rearrangement uses TRBV28 and TRBJ1-4; 12 nucleotides align to TRBD1. Germline CDR1 and CDR2: MDHEN and SYDVKM. The CDR3 length is 19 residues. The V gene end was trimmed by 4 bases and the J gene end by 2 bases; junction bases not matched to a gene: 11. The chain's CDR3 is CASSSRDRGRRSTNEKLFF. The CDR3 bases are TGTGCCAGCAGTTCGAGGGACAGGGGGCGAAGGTCGACTAATGAAAAACTGTTTTTT.

The V gene is TRBV2, the J gene TRBJ1-1, with D unclear. CDR1 is SNHLY and CDR2 is FYNNEI in the germline V gene. V lost 7 bases and J 1 base, leaving 10 bases between the germline ends. The CDR3 has 13 amino acids. Here the CDR3 reads CASTREGNTEAFF. CDR3 sequence (DNA): TGTGCCAGCACTAGGGAGGGGAACACTGAAGCTTTCTTT. Supplemented by reference TRBV2 and TRBJ1-1, the full variable domain reads EPEVTQTPSHQVTQMGQEVILRCVPISNHLYFYWYRQILGQKVEFLVSFYNNEISEKSEIFDDQFSVERPDGSNFTLKIRSTKLEDSAMYFCASTREGNTEAFFGQGTRLTVV.

This clone has only a few counts. The chain recombines TRBV5-4 with TRBJ2-2, with D perhaps TRBD1 (5 bases). CDR1 is SGHNT and CDR2 is YYREEE in the germline V gene (reference sequence). Trimming removed 3 bases at V and 0 bases at J, with 12 bases between. This CDR3 has 16 residues. The CDR3 DNA reads as TGTGCCAGCAGCTCTAAGAACAGGACGAACACCGGGGAGCTGTTTTTT. The encoded protein is CASSSKNRTNTGELFF.

The V gene is TRBV4-1, the J gene TRBJ1-1; 9 bases are shared with TRBD1. CDR3 length: 15 residues. The V segment lost 5 bases and the J segment 6 bases; nucleotides outside the gene matches: 10. CDR1 MGHRA and CDR2 YSYEKL come from the germline V gene. CDR3 nucleotides: TGCGCCAGCAGCTCTCGGGACAGGGTTTATCCTGAAGCTTTCTTT. Translated, it gives CASSSRDRVYPEAFF.

A single count supports this clone. The chain joins TRBV7-9 to TRBJ2-3; 7 bases are a match to TRBD1. The CDR3 sequence is 16 residues long. Germline V gene data show CDR1 as SEHNR and CDR2 as FQNEAQ (reference sequence). The ends lost 5 bases at V and 7 bases at J; junction bases unmatched: 15. The CDR3 loop reads CASSPGWDSTFNTQYF. In DNA form, the CDR3 reads TGTGCCAGCAGCCCGGGGTGGGACAGTACTTTTAATACGCAGTATTTT.

The V gene is TRBV15, the J gene TRBJ2-3, with 7 bases lining up with TRBD2. The CDR3 covers 15 residues. The junction had 5 bases not matched to a gene; V was cut back by 3 bases and J by 2 bases. Germline CDR1 reads LNHNV; CDR2 reads YYDKDF (reference sequence). The CDR3 DNA reads as TGTGCCACCAGCAGCATCGGGAGGTTCACAGATACGCAGTATTTT. Translated, it gives CATSSIGRFTDTQYF.

The chain employs TRBV30 and TRBJ1-1; tentative D call: TRBD1 (6 bases). The CDR3 runs to 14 residues. CDR1 and CDR2 (germline): GTSNPN, SVGIG (reference sequence). The germline V and J ends were trimmed by 7 bases and 0 bases, with 15 bases remaining between them. Here the CDR3 reads CALEGGRMNTEAFF. The CDR3 coding sequence is TGTGCCTTGGAGGGGGGGAGAATGAACACTGAAGCTTTCTTT.

The V call is TRBV5-1, the J call TRBJ2-3; D may be TRBD2 (5 bases). CDR3 length equals 12 residues. CDR1 and CDR2 (germline): SGHRS, YFSETQ. CDR3 region: CVSRANTDTQYF. The CDR3 DNA reads TGCGTTTCGAGGGCAAACACAGATACGCAGTATTTT.

This chain joins TRBV2 and TRBJ1-5; weak D call: TRBD1 (6 bases). CDR3 size: 14 residues. V was clipped by 8 bases and J by 7 bases, with 18 bases between them. Germline assignment: CDR1 SNHLY and CDR2 FYNNEI. Here the CDR3 reads CASLGAGLGQPQHF. The CDR3 DNA reads as TGTGCCAGCCTGGGGGCAGGGCTGGGCCAGCCCCAGCATTTT.

This sequence joins TRBV6-5 and TRBJ1-4; D unresolved. The CDR3 is 13 amino acids. Per germline, CDR1 MNHEY and CDR2 SVGAGI. V lost 2 bases and J 4 bases, leaving 5 bases between the germline ends. This CDR3 reads CASSYSGNEKLFF. Here the CDR3 DNA reads TGTGCCAGCAGTTACAGCGGTAATGAAAAACTGTTTTTT.

The rearrangement joins TRBV28 to TRBJ2-5; D is perhaps TRBD1 (5 bases). With 6 bases removed from V and 3 bases from J, the gap between germline ends came to 8 bases. The CDR3 loop spans 12 amino acids. The V gene's germline CDR1 is MDHEN and CDR2 SYDVKM. CDR3 sequence (DNA): TGTGCCAGCAGGCAGGGAAAAGAGACCCAGTACTTC. It yields the protein CASRQGKETQYF.

This clone was counted only a few times. The chain uses TRBV18 and TRBJ2-1; possible D gene TRBD2, 5 bases. The CDR3 covers 13 residues. Trimming removed 6 bases from V and 8 bases from J, with 14 bases in between. The germline V gene encodes CDR1 KGHSH and CDR2 LQKENI. The CDR3 sequence: CASSEDSRYEQFF. In DNA form, the CDR3 reads TGTGCCAGCTCCGAGGACTCTCGCTATGAGCAGTTCTTC.